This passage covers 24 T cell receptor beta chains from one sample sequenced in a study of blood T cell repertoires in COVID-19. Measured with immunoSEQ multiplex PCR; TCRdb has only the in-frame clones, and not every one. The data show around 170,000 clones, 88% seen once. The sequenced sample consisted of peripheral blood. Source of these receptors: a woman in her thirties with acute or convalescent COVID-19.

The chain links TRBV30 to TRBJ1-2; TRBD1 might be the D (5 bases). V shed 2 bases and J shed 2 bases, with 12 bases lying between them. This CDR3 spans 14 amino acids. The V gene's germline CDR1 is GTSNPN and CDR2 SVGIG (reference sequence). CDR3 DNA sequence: TGTGCCTGGAGTCAGGGTTCGGGCAACTATGGCTACACCTTC. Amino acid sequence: CAWSQGSGNYGYTF.

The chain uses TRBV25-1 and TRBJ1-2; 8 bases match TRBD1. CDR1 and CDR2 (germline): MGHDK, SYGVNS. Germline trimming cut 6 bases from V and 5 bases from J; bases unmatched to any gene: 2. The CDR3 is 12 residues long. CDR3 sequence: CASSGQGYGYTF. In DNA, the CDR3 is TGTGCCAGCAGCGGACAGGGATATGGCTACACCTTC.

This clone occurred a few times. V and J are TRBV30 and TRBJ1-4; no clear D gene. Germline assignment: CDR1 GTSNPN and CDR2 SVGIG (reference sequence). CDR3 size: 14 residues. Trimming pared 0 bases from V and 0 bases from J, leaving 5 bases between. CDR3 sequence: CAWSVGSTNEKLFF. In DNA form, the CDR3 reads TGTGCCTGGAGTGTCGGGTCAACTAATGAAAAACTGTTTTTT.

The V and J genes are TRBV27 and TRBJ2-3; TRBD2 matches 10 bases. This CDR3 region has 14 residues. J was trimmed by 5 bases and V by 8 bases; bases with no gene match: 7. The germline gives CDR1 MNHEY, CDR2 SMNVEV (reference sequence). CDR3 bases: TGTGCCAGCTCAGCGGGAGGGCCGCAAGATACGCAGTATTTT. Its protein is CASSAGGPQDTQYF.

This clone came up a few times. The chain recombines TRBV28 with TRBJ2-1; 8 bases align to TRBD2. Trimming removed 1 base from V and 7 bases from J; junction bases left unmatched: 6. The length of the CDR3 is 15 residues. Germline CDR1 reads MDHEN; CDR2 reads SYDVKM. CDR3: CASSLLAGGKNEQFF. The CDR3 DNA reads TGTGCCAGCAGTTTATTGGCGGGAGGAAAAAATGAGCAGTTCTTC.

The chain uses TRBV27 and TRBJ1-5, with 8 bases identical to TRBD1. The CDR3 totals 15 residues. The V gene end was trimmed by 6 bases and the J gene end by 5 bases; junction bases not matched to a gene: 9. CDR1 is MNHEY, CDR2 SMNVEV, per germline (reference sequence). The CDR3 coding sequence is TGTGCCAGCAGGACCCTTTCGACAGGGGATCAGCCCCAGCATTTT. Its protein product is CASRTLSTGDQPQHF.

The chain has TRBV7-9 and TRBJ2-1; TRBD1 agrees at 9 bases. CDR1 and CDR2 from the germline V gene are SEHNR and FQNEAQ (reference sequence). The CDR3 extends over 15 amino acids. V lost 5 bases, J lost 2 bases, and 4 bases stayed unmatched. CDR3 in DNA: TGTGCCAGCAGCCCCGGGACAGGGACCTACAATGAGCAGTTCTTC. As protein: CASSPGTGTYNEQFF.

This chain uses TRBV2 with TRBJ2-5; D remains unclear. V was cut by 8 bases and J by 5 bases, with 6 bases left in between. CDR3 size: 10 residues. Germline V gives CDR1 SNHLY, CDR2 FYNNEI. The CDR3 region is CASVSETQYF. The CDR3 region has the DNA TGTGCCAGCGTCTCGGAGACCCAGTACTTC.

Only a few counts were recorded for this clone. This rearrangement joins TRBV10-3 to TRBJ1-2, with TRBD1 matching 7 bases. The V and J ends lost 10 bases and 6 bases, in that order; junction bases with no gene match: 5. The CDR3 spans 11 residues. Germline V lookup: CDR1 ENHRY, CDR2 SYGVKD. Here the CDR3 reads CASWTGDGYTF. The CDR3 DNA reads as TGTGCCAGCTGGACAGGCGATGGCTACACCTTC.

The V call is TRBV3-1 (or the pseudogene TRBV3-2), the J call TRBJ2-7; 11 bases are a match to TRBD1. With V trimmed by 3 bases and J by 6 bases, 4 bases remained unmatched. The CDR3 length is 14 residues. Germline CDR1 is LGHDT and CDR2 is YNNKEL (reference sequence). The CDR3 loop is CASSHWDRGSEQYF. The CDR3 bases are TGTGCCAGCAGCCATTGGGACAGGGGGAGCGAGCAGTACTTC.

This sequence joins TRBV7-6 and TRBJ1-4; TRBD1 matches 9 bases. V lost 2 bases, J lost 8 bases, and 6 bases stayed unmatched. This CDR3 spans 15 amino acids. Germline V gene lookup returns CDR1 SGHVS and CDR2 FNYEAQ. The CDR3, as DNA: TGTGCCAGCAGCTTATACACAGGGGGCAGCGAAAAACTGTTTTTT. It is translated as CASSLYTGGSEKLFF.

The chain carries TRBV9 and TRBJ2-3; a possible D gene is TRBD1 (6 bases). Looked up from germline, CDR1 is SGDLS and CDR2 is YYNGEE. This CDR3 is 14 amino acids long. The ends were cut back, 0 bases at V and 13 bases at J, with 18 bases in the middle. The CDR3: CASSVGADSNLEYF. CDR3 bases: TGTGCCAGCAGCGTAGGAGCGGACAGTAATTTAGAGTATTTT.

The CDR3 sequence is CASSLLAGGFDEQFF. CDR3 DNA: TGTGCCAGCAGCCTTCTAGCGGGAGGTTTCGATGAGCAGTTCTTC. This sequence joins TRBV7-9 and TRBJ2-1, with 11 bases lining up with TRBD2. Germline CDR1 SEHNR, CDR2 FQNEAQ (reference sequence). This CDR3 comprises 15 residues. V trimming: 5 bases; J trimming: 8 bases; junction bases outside the gene matches: 8.

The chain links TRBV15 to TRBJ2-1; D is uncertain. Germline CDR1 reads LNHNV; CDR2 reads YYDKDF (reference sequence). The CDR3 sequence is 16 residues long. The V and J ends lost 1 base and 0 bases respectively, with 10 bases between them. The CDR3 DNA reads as TGTGCCACCAGCAGAGTTGGGCCCGACTCCTACAATGAGCAGTTCTTC. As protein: CATSRVGPDSYNEQFF. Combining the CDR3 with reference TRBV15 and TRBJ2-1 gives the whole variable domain DAMVIQNPRYQVTQFGKPVTLSCSQTLNHNVMYWYQQKSSQAPKLLFHYYDKDFNNEADTPDNFQSRRPNTSFCFLDIRSPGLGDTAMYLCATSRVGPDSYNEQFFGPGTRLTVL.

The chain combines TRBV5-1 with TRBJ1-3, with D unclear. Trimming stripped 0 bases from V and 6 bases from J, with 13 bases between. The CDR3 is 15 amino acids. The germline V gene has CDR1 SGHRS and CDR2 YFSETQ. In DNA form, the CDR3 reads TGCGCCAGCAGCTTGGCCAGTGGTTCTTTAAACACCATATATTTT. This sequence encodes CASSLASGSLNTIYF. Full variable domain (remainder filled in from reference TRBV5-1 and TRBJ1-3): KAGVTQTPRYLIKTRGQQVTLSCSPISGHRSVSWYQQTPGQGLQFLFEYFSETQRNKGNFPGRFSGRQFSNSRSEMNVSTLELGDSALYLCASSLASGSLNTIYFGEGSWLTVV.

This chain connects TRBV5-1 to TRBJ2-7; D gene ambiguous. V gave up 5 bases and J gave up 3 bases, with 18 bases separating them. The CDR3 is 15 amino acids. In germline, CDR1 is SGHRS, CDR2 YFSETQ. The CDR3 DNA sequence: TGCGCCAGCAGAGGCGGCGTGGCGGCAAACTACGAGCAGTACTTC. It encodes CASRGGVAANYEQYF.

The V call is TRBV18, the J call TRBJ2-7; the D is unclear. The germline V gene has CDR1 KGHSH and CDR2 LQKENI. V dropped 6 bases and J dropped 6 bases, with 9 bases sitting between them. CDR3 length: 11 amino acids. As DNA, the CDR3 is TGTGCCAGCTCGGAGTCCGGCGAGCAGTACTTC. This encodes CASSESGEQYF.

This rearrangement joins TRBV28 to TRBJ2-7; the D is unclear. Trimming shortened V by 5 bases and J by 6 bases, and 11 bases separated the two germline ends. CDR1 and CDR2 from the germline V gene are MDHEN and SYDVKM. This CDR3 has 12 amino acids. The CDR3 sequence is CASSPPSGEQYF. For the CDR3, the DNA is TGTGCCAGCAGTCCCCCCAGTGGCGAGCAGTACTTC.

In DNA, the CDR3 is TGCAGTGCTAGTCGGACAGGGAAAACCTCTGCTTCCTACGAGCAGTACTTC. Encoded protein: CSASRTGKTSASYEQYF. J is TRBJ2-7 and V is TRBV20-1; 8 bases are shared with TRBD1. CDR1 DFQATT and CDR2 SNEGSKA come from the germline V gene (reference sequence). V gave up 3 bases and J gave up 1 base; unmatched junction bases: 14. The CDR3 totals 17 residues.

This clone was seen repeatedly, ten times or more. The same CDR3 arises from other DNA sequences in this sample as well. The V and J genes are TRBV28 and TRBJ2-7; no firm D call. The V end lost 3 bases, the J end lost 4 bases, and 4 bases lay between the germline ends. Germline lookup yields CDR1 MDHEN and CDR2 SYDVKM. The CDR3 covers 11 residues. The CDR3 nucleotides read TGTGCCAGCAGTTTCGGGTACGAGCAGTACTTC. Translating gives CASSFGYEQYF.

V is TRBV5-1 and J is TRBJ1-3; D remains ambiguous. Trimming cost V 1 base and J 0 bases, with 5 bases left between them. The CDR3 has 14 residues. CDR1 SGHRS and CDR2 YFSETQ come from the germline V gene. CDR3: CASSLQASGNTIYF. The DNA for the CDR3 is TGCGCCAGCAGCTTGCAGGCCTCTGGAAACACCATATATTTT.

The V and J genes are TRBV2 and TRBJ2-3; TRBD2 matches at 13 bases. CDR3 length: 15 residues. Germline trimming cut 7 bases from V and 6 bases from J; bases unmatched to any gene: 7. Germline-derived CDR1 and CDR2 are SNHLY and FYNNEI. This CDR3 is CASKGLAGLYDTQYF. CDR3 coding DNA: TGTGCCAGCAAGGGACTAGCGGGATTGTATGATACGCAGTATTTT.

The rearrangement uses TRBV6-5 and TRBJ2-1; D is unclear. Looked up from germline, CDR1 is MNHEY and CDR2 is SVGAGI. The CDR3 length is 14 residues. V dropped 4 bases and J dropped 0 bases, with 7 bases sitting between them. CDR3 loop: CASSLASSYNEQFF. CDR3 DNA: TGTGCCAGCAGTTTGGCTAGCTCCTACAATGAGCAGTTCTTC.

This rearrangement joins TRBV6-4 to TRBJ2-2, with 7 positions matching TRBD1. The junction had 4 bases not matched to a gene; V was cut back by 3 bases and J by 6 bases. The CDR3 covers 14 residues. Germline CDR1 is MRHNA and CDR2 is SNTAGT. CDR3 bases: TGTGCCAGCAGTGAGAGACAGGGTTCCGGGGAGCTGTTTTTT. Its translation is CASSERQGSGELFF.